The present T cell receptor (beta chain) was sequenced within a study of shared clonotypes between healthy human individuals. Trimming removed 1 base at V and 7 bases at J, with 11 bases between. Germline loops: CDR1 SGHAT, CDR2 FQNNGV. The CDR3 consists of 14 residues. Researchers divided each subset's genomic DNA evenly across several immunoSEQ plates. An approximately 200 ng quantity of DNA, 32,000 or so T cell genomes, went into the sorted-subset replicate PCRs. Generated by immunoSEQ multiplex PCR, the TCRdb table keeps only in-frame clones and is missing some. The top ten hold about 0.36% of the sample, which has 2,500,000 or so clones, 85% to 95% seen once. This clone has just one count.

The TCR originated in a man aged 18 to 29 in good health. Some clones in this sample may be carry-over from other donors' samples. The rearrangement links TRBV11-2 to TRBJ2-1; D is perhaps TRBD2 (5 bases). Sequences were obtained from naive CD4+ T cells from PBMCs. The subset was: CD45RA+ positively selected. In nucleotides, the CDR3 is TGTGCCAGCAGCTTAGTGCTCTCGGGGAATGAGCAGTTCTTC. It specifies CASSLVLSGNEQFF.